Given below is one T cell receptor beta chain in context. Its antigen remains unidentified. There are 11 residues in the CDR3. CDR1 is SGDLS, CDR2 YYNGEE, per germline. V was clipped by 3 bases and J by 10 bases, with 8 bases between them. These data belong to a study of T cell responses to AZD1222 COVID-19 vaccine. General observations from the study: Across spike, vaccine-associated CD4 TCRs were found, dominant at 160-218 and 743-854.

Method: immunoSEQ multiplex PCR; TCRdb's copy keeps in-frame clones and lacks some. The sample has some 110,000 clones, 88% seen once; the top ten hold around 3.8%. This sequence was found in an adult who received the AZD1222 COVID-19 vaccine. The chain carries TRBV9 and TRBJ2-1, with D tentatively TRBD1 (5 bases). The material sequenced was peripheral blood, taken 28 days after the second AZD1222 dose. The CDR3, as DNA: TGTGCCAGCAGCGCTCGACAGGAGCAGTTCTTC. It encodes CASSARQEQFF.